The present entry profiles one T cell receptor beta chain with its context. Its antigen is still unknown. TCRdb re-analysed the 5' RACE reads in MiXCR, keeping a single row per CDR3 protein. Of 250,000 to 350,000 distinct CDR3 sequences in the sample, 15% to 20% were seen once. The data are from a study of T-cell memory formation after mild COVID-19. Turning to the study itself: Clusters were largely donor specific. Study results and limitations: The finding that pre-infection memory included some responding clones suggested that cross-reactive memory joined. The authors did not confirm SARS-CoV-2 specificity of second-wave clones peaking day 37. CD4/CD8 balance characterized clones contracting day 15 to 85, and CD4+ skew characterized later expanders.

The germline V gene has CDR1 KGHSH and CDR2 LQKENI. Between the trimmed V and J ends, which lost 5 bases and 3 bases, there was a span of 14 bases. The CDR3 extends over 15 amino acids. The chain is built from TRBV18 and TRBJ1-5; maybe TRBD1 (6 bases). The TCR sequence derives from a man between 18 and 35 years old who had mild COVID-19 (a few samples of this study predate the infection). Cell type and time point are not known. The sequencing sample was made of PBMCs or a T cell subset sorted from them (not recorded which). The CDR3 protein is CASSYSGEINQPQHF. The CDR3 DNA reads as TGTGCCAGCTCATACTCAGGGGAAATCAATCAGCCCCAGCATTTT.